This TCR beta chain originates from a study of shared clonotypes between healthy human individuals. The method was immunoSEQ multiplex PCR; TCRdb's version includes in-frame clones alone and lacks a portion of them. The table lists 450,000 to 500,000 clones, over 70% of them singletons. This CDR3 region has 13 residues. V trimming: 6 bases; J trimming: 3 bases; junction bases outside the gene matches: 4. From germline, CDR1 is SGHTA and CDR2 FQGNSA. What was sequenced was PBMCs. The source is a woman aged 40 to 50 in good health. Some clones in this sample may be carry-over from other donors' samples. This sequence joins TRBV7-2 and TRBJ2-5, with TRBD2 matching 7 bases. In nucleotides, the CDR3 is TGTGCCAGCAGAGTGGCGGGAGAAGAGACCCAGTACTTC. Its protein product is CASRVAGEETQYF.